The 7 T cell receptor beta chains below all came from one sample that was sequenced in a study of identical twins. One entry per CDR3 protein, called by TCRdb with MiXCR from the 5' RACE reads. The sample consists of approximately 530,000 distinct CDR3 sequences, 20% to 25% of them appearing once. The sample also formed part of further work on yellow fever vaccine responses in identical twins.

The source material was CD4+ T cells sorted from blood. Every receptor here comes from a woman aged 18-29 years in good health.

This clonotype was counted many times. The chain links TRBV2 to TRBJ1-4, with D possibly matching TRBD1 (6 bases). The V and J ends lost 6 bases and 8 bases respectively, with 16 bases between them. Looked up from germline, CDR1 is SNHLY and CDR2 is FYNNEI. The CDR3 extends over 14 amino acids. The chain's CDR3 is CASSPYGGREKLFF. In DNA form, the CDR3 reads TGTGCCAGCAGCCCTTATGGGGGCCGAGAAAAACTGTTTTTT. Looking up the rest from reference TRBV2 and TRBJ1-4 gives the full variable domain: EPEVTQTPSHQVTQMGQEVILRCVPISNHLYFYWYRQILGQKVEFLVSFYNNEISEKSEIFDDQFSVERPDGSNFTLKIRSTKLEDSAMYFCASSPYGGREKLFFGSGTQLSVL.

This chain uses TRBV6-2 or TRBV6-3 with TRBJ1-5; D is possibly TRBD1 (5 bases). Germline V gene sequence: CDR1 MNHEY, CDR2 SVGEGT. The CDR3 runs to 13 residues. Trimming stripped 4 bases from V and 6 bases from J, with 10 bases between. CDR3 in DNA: TGTGCCAGCAGTTGGGGGATAGGTCAGCCCCAGCATTTT. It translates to CASSWGIGQPQHF.

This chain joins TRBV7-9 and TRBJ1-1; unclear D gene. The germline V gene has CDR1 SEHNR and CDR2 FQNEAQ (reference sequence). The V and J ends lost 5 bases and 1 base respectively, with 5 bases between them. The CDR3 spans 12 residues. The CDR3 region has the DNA TGTGCCAGCAGCACCTGGAACACTGAAGCTTTCTTT. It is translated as CASSTWNTEAFF.

CDR3 region: CASSRAGGLYETQYF. The CDR3 DNA follows: TGTGCCAGCAGCCGGGCGGGAGGGCTGTATGAGACCCAGTACTTC. The chain combines TRBV13 with TRBJ2-5; the match to TRBD2 covers 9 bases. The CDR3 has 15 residues. After removal of 5 bases from V and 5 bases from J, the junction contained 9 bases not matched to a gene. Looked up from germline, CDR1 is PRHDT and CDR2 is FYEKMQ (reference sequence).

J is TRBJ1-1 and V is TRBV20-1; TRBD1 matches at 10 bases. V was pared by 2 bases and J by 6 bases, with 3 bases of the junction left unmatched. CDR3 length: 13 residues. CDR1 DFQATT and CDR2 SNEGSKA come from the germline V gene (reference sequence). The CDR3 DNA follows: TGCAGTGCTAGACGAGGACAGGGGGCTGAAGCTTTCTTT. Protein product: CSARRGQGAEAFF.

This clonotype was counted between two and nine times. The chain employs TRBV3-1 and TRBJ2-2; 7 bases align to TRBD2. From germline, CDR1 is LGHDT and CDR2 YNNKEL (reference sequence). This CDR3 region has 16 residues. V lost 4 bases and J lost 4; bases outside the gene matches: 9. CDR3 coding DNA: TGTGCCAGCAGCCGAACCCGGGAGGTGGGCACCGGGGAGCTGTTTTTT. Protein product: CASSRTREVGTGELFF. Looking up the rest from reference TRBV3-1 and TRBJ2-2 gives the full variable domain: DTAVSQTPKYLVTQMGNDKSIKCEQNLGHDTMYWYKQDSKKFLKIMFSYNNKELIINETVPNRFSPKSPDKAHLNLHINSLELGDSAVYFCASSRTREVGTGELFFGEGSRLTVL.

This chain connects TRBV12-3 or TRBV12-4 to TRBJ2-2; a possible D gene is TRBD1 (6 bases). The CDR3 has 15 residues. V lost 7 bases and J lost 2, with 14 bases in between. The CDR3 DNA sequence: TGTGCCAGCACCCTTGGGGACATAAACACCGGGGAGCTGTTTTTT. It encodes CASTLGDINTGELFF.